This T cell receptor beta chain was sequenced during a study of early T cells in non-severe SARS-CoV-2 infection. Whole-study context: The sequenced material was bulk RNA from unsorted whole blood, and its chains were unpaired.

This CDR3 region has 14 residues. The germline V gene encodes CDR1 SGHAT and CDR2 FQNNGV. V dropped 1 base and J dropped 6; count of bases not matched to a gene: 3. This clonotype was observed many times. TCRdb passed the 5' RACE reads through MiXCR, listing each CDR3 protein once. The sample lists around 92,000 distinct CDR3 sequences; approximately 10% were seen once. The origin of this receptor is an adult who was a healthcare worker with PCR-confirmed SARS-CoV-2 infection or an uninfected control (not recorded which). Sequenced: whole blood. This chain uses TRBV11-2 with TRBJ2-1, with 7 positions matching TRBD2. The CDR3 coding sequence is TGTGCCAGCAGCTTAGGACTAGCCCCCAATGAGCAGTTCTTC. It is translated as CASSLGLAPNEQFF.